The entry below describes one T cell receptor (beta chain). Its antigen remains unknown. This CDR3 region has 16 residues. Trimming stripped 0 bases from V and 7 bases from J, with 18 bases between. From germline, CDR1 is MNHEY and CDR2 SMNVEV (reference sequence). The sample originates from a study of cytomegalovirus exposure and HLA in healthy donors. Use of 60 Vbeta and 13 Jbeta primers characterized the PCR. The assay was immunoSEQ multiplex PCR, and TCRdb's table has in-frame clones only and misses some. The sample comprises approximately 35,000 clones, about 79% of which are singletons, and approximately 4% rests with the top ten. Points from the study as a whole: Reported results showed that the classifier diagnosed cytomegalovirus status with high specificity and sensitivity. Earlier analysis found most TCR beta V segments productive about 90% or about 30% of the time. Donors were assumed by presence/absence analyses to have roughly uniform sequencing depth.

Sequencing was performed on PBMCs. This TCR was recovered from a young woman in good health and CMV-seronegative. The chain is built from TRBV27 and TRBJ1-2, with D possibly being TRBD1 (6 bases). The CDR3 loop reads CASSLSAPGAPFGYTF. CDR3 nucleotide sequence: TGTGCCAGCAGTTTATCGGCCCCAGGGGCGCCTTTTGGCTACACCTTC.